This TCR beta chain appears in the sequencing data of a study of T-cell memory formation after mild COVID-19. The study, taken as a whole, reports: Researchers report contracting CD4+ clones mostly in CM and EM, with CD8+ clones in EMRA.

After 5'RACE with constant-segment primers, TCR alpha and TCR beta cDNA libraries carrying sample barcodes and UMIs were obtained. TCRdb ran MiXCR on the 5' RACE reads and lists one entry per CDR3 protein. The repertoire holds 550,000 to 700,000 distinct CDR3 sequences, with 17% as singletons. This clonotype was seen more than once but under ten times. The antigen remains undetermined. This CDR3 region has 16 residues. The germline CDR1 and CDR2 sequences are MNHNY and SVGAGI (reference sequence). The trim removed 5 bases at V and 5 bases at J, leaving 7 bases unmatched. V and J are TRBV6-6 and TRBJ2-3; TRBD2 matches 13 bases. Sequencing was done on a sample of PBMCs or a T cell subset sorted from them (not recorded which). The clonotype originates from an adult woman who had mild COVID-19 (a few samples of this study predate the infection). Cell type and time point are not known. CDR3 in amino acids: CASSLGRTSGGDTQYF. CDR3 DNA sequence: TGTGCCAGCAGTCTCGGACGGACTAGCGGGGGAGATACGCAGTATTTT.